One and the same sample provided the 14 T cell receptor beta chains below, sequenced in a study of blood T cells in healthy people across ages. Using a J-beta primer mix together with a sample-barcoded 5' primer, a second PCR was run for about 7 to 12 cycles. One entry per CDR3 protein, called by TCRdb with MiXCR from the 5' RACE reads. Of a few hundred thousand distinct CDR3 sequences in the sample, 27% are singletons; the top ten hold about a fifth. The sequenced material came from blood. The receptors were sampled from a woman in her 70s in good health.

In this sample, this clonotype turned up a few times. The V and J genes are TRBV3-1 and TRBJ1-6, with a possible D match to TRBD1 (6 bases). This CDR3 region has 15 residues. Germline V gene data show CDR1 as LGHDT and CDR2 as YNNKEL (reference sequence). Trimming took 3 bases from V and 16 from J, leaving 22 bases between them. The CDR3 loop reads CASSHGVIKPGQLHF. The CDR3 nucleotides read TGTGCCAGCAGCCACGGGGTCATTAAACCGGGACAACTCCACTTT.

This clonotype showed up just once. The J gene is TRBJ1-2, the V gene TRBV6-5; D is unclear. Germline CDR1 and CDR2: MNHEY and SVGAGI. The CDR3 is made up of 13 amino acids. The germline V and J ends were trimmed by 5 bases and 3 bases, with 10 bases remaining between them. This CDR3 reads CASSQQLYYGYTF. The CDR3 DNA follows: TGTGCCAGCAGTCAGCAGCTTTACTATGGCTACACCTTC.

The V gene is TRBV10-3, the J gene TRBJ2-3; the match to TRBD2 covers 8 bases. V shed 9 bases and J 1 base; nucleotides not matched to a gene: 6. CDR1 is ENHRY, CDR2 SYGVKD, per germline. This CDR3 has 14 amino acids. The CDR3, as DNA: TGTGCCATGGCTGAGCGGGGGCGCACAGATACGCAGTATTTT. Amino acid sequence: CAMAERGRTDTQYF.

CDR3 residues: CASSSGAGTRREGTQFF. DNA for the CDR3: TGTGCCAGCAGCTCGGGAGCCGGGACTAGACGGGAAGGGACCCAGTTCTTC. The chain employs TRBV5-4 and TRBJ2-1, with 8 bases aligning to TRBD2. The CDR3 is 17 amino acids. The ends lost 3 bases at V and 13 bases at J; junction bases unmatched: 21. Per germline, CDR1 SGHNT and CDR2 YYREEE (reference sequence).

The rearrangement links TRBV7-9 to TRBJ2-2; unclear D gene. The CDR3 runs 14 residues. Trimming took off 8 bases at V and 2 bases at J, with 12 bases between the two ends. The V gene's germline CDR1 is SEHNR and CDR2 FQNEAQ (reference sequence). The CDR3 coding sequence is TGTGCCAGCTCAGCGATATCCAACACCGGGGAGCTGTTTTTT. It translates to CASSAISNTGELFF.

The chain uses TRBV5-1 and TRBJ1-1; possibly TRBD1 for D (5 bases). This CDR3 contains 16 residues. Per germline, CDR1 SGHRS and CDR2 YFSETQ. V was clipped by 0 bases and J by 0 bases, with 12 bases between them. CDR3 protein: CASSLGGAGMNTEAFF. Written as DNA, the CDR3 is TGCGCCAGCAGCTTGGGAGGGGCTGGGATGAACACTGAAGCTTTCTTT.

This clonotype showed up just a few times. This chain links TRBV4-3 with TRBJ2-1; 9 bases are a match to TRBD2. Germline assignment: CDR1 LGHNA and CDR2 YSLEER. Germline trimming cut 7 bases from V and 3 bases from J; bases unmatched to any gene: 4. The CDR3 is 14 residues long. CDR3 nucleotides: TGCGCCAGCAAAGCGGGGGGAAACTACAATGAGCAGTTCTTC. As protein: CASKAGGNYNEQFF.

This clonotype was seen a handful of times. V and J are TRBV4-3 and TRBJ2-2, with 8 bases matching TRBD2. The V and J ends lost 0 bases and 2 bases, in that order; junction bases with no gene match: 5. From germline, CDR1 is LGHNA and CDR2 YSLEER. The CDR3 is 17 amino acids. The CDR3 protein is CASSQDPAGGNTGELFF. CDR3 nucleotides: TGCGCCAGCAGCCAAGATCCCGCGGGGGGCAACACCGGGGAGCTGTTTTTT.

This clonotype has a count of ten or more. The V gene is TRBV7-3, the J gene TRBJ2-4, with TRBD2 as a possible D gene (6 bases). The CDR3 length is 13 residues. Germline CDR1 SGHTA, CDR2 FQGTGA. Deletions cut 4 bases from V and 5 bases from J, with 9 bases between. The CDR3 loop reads CASSSGTENIQYF. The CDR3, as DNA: TGTGCCAGCAGCTCGGGGACTGAAAACATTCAGTACTTC.

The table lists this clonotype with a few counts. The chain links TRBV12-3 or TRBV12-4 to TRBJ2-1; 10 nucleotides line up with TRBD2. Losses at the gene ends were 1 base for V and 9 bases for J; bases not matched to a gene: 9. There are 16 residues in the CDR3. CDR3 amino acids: CASSLGSSGGAGEQFF. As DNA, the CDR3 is TGTGCCAGCAGTTTAGGAAGCAGCGGGGGGGCCGGTGAGCAGTTCTTC.

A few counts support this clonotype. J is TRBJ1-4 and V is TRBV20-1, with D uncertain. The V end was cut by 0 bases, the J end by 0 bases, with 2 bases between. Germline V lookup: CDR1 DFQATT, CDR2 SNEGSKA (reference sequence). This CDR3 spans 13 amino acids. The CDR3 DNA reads TGCAGTGCTAGAGATGCAACTAATGAAAAACTGTTTTTT. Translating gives CSARDATNEKLFF.

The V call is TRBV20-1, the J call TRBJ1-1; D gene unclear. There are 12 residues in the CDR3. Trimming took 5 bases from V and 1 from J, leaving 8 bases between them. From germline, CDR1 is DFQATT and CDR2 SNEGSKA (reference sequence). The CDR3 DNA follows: TGCAGTGCTCCCTTTAGGAACACTGAAGCTTTCTTT. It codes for CSAPFRNTEAFF.

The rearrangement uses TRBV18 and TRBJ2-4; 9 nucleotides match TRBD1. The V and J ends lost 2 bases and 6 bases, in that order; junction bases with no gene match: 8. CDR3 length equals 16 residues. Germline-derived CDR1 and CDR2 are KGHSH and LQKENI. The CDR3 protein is CASSPFEGTGTNIQYF. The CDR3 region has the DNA TGTGCCAGCTCACCATTCGAAGGGACAGGGACAAACATTCAGTACTTC.

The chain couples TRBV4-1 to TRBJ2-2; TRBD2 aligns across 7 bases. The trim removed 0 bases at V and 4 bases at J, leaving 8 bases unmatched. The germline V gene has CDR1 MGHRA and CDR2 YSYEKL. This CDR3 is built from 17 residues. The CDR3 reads CASSQDIRGGSTGELFF. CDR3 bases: TGCGCCAGCAGCCAAGATATCCGCGGGGGTTCCACCGGGGAGCTGTTTTTT.